A selection of T cell receptor beta chains follows, all from one sample in a study of T cells after yellow fever vaccination. Each CDR3 protein is one row after TCRdb ran MiXCR on the 5' RACE reads. The sample has some 150,000 distinct CDR3 sequences; about 11% are singletons. Sample: CD8+ T cells sorted from PBMCs, taken 15 days after the yellow fever booster vaccination. Every receptor here comes from a man between 18 and 35 years old who received the YFV17D yellow fever vaccine. CDR3s include the opening cysteine and the closing phenylalanine or tryptophan. D genes are given only for firm matches. The listing skips clone size in some rows; elsewhere it reads once, few, many or a size class.

TRBV4-1	NA	TRBJ2-1	NA	CASSQESPGLNEQFF	TGCGCCAGCAGCCAAGAATCGCCGGGGTTAAATGAGCAGTTCTTC
TRBV19	TRBD2	TRBJ2-1	NA	CASSIDPGGAPHNEQFF	TGTGCCAGTAGTATAGATCCCGGGGGGGCCCCCCACAATGAGCAGTTCTTC
TRBV20-1	NA	TRBJ2-1	few	CSARDVATTRGDEQFF	TGCAGTGCTAGAGATGTCGCGACAACCCGAGGGGATGAGCAGTTCTTC
TRBV9	NA	TRBJ2-2	few	CASSALATNTGELFF	TGTGCCAGCAGCGCGTTAGCGACGAACACCGGGGAGCTGTTTTTT
TRBV20-1	TRBD1	TRBJ1-2	few	CSAGGQAHYGYTF	TGCAGTGCCGGGGGACAGGCGCACTATGGCTACACCTTC
TRBV4-3	NA	TRBJ2-1	many	CASSQDTGYNEQFF	TGCGCCAGCAGCCAAGATACAGGGTACAATGAGCAGTTCTTC
TRBV10-3	TRBD1	TRBJ1-2	NA	CAISEQGTPLYGYTF	TGTGCCATCAGTGAACAGGGGACCCCACTCTATGGCTACACCTTC
TRBV4-2	NA	TRBJ2-3	few	CASSQDRPGADTQYF	TGTGCCAGCAGCCAAGATCGCCCGGGGGCAGATACGCAGTATTTT
TRBV7-2	NA	TRBJ2-1	NA	CASSLGGRGSYNEQFF	TGTGCCAGCAGCTTAGGTGGCAGGGGATCCTACAATGAGCAGTTCTTC
TRBV29-1	NA	TRBJ1-1	NA	CSVGWGNTEAFF	TGCAGCGTGGGTTGGGGGAACACTGAAGCTTTCTTT
TRBV5-1	TRBD2	TRBJ2-5	few	CASSLEGLAGQETQYF	TGCGCCAGCAGCCTCGAGGGACTAGCAGGGCAAGAGACCCAGTACTTC
TRBV14	NA	TRBJ2-2	few	CASRVEGDGELFF	TGTGCCAGCAGGGTCGAAGGGGACGGGGAGCTGTTTTTT
TRBV4-1	NA	TRBJ2-3	many	CASSQDRGGADTQYF	TGCGCCAGCAGCCAAGATAGGGGGGGGGCAGATACGCAGTATTTT
TRBV28	TRBD2	TRBJ2-1	NA	CASSFGGGPNEQFF	TGTGCCAGCAGTTTCGGGGGGGGACCCAATGAGCAGTTCTTC
TRBV5-1	NA	TRBJ2-7	few	CASSRELSVSSYEQYF	TGCGCCAGCAGCAGGGAGTTGTCGGTGAGCTCCTACGAGCAGTACTTC
TRBV7-9	NA	TRBJ1-4	NA	CASSSTLGRINEKLFF	TGTGCCAGCAGCTCAACTCTGGGACGGATTAATGAAAAACTGTTTTTT